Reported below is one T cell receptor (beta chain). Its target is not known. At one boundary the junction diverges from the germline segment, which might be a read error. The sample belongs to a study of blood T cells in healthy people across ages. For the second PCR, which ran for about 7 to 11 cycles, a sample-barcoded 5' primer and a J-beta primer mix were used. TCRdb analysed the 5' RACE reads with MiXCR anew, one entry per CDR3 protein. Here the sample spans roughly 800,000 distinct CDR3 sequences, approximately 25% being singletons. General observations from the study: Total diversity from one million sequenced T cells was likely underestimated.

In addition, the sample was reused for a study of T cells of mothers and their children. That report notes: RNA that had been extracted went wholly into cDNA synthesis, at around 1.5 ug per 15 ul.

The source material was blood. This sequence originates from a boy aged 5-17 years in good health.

CDR3 protein: CASSLSLGNQPQHF. In DNA form, the CDR3 reads TGTGCCAGCAGCTTATCGCTCGGCAATCAGCCCCAGCATTTT. The V and J genes are TRBV28 and TRBJ1-5; D unclear. The CDR3 is 14 residues long. CDR1 is MDHEN and CDR2 is SYDVKM in the germline V gene.